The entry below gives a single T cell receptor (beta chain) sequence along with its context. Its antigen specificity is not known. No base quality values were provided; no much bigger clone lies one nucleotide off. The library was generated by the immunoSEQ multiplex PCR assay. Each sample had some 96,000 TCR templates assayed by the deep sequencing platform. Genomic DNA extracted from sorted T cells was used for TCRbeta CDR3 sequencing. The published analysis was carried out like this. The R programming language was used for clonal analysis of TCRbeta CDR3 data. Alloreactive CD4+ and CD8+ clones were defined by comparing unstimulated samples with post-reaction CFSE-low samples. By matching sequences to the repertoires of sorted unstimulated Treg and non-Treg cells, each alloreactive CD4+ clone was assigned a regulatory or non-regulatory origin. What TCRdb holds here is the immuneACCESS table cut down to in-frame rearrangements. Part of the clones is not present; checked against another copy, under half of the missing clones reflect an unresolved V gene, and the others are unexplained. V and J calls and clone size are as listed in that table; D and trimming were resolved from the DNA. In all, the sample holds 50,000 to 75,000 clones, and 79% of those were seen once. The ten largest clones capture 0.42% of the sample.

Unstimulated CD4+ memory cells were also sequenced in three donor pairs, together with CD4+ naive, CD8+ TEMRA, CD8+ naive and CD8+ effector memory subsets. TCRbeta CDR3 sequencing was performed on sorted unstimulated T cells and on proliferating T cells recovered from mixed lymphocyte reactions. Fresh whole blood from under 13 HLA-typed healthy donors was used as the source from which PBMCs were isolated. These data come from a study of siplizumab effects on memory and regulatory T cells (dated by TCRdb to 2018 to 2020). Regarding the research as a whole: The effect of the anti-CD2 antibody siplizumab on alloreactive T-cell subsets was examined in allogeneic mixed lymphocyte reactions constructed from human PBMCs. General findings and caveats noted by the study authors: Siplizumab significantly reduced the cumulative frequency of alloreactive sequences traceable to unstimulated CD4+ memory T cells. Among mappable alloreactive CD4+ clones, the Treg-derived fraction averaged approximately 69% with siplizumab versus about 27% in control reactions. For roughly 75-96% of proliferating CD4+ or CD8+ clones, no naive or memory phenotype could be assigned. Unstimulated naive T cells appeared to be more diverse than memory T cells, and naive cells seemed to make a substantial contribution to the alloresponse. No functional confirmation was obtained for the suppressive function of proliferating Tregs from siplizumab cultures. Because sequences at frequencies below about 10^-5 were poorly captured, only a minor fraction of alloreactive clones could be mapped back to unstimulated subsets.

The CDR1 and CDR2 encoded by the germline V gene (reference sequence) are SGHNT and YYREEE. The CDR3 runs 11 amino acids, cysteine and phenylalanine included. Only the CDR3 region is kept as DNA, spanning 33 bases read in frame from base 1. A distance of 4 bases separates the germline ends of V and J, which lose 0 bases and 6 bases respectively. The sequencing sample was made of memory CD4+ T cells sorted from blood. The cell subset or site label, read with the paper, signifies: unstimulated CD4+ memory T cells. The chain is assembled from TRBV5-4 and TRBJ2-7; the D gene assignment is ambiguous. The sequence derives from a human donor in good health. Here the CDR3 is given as CASSLESEQYF. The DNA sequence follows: TGTGCCAGCAGCTTGGAAAGCGAGCAGTACTTC.